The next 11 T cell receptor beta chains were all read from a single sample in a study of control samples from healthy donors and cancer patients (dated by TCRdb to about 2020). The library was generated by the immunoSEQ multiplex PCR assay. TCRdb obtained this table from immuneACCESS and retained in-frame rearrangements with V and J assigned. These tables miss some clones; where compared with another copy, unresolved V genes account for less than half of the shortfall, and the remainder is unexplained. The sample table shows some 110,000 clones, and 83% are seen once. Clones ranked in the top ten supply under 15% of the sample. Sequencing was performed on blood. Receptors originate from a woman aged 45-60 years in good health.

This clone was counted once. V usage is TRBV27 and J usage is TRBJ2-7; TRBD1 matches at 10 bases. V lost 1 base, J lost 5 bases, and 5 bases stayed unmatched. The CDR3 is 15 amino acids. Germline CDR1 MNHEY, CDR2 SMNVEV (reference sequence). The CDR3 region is CASSLFRQGADEQYF. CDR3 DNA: TGTGCCAGCAGTTTATTCCGACAGGGGGCCGACGAGCAGTACTTC.

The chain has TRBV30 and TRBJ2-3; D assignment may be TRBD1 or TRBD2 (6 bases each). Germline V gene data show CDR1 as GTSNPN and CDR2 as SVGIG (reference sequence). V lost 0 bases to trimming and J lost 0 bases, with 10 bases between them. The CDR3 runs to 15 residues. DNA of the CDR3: TGTGCCTGGAGTGTACTAGGGGGGAGCACAGATACGCAGTATTTT. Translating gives CAWSVLGGSTDTQYF.

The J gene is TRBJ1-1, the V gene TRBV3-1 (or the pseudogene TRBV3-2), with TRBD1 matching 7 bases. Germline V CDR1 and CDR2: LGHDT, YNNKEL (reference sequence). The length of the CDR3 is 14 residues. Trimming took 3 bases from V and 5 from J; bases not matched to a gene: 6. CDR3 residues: CASSHGGTETEAFF. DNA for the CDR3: TGTGCCAGCAGCCACGGCGGGACAGAGACTGAAGCTTTCTTT.

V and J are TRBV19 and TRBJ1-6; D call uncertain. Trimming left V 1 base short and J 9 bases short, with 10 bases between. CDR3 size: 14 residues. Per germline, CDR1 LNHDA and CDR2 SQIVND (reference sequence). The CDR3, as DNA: TGTGCCAGTAGTATAGTCCAAGAAGGTTCACCCCTCCACTTT. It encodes CASSIVQEGSPLHF.

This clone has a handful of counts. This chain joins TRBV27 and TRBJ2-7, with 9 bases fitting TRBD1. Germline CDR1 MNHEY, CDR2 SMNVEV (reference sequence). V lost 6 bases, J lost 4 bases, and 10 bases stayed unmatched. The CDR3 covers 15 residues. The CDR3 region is CASSRRPGQGYEQYF. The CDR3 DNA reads TGTGCCAGCAGCCGCCGGCCGGGACAGGGATACGAGCAGTACTTC.

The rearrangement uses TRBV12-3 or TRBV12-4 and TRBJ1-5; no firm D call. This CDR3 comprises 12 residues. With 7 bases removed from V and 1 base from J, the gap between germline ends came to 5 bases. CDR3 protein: CASTYSNQPQHF. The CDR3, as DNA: TGTGCCAGCACCTACAGCAATCAGCCCCAGCATTTT.

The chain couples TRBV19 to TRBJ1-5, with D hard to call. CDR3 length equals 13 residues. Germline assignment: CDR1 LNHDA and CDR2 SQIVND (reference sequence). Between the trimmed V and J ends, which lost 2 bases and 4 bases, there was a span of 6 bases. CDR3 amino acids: CASSILGNQPQHF. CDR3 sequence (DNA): TGTGCCAGTAGTATATTAGGGAATCAGCCCCAGCATTTT.

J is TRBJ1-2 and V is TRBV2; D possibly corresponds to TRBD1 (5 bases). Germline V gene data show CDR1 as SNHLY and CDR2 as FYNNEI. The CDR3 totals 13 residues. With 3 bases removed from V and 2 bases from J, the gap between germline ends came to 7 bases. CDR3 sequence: CASSDAGNYGYTF. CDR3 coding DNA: TGTGCCAGCAGTGATGCAGGGAACTATGGCTACACCTTC. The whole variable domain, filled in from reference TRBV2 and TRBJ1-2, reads EPEVTQTPSHQVTQMGQEVILRCVPISNHLYFYWYRQILGQKVEFLVSFYNNEISEKSEIFDDQFSVERPDGSNFTLKIRSTKLEDSAMYFCASSDAGNYGYTFGSGTRLTVV.

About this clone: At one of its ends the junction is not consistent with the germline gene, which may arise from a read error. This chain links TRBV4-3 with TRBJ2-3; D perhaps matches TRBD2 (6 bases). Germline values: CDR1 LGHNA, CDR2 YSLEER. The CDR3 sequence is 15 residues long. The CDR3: CASRQGPGGADTQYF. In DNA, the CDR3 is TGCGCCAGCAGACAAGGGCCCGGAGGGGCAGATACGCAGTATTTT.

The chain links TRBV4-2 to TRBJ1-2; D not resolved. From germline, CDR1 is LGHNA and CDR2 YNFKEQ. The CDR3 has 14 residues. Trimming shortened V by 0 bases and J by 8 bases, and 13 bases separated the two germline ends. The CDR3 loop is CASSQETPGRGYTF. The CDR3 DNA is TGTGCCAGCAGCCAAGAAACACCTGGACGGGGCTACACCTTC.

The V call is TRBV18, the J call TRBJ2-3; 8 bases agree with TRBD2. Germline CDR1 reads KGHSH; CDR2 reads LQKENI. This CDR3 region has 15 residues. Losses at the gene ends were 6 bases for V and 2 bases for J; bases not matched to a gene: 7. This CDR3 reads CASSRVAGNTDTQYF. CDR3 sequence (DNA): TGTGCCAGCTCGCGGGTAGCGGGAAACACAGATACGCAGTATTTT.